Presented here are 22 T cell receptor beta chains from one specimen sequenced in a study of CD8 T cells in ankylosing spondylitis. TCRdb independently ran MiXCR on the 5' RACE reads; one entry per CDR3 protein. The sample consists of more than 60,000 distinct CDR3 sequences, 6.2% of them appearing once. What was sequenced was synovial fluid, either unsorted or a sorted T cell fraction (not recorded which). The source is a male donor with ankylosing spondylitis.

This clonotype was counted only a few times. The V call is TRBV28, the J call TRBJ2-1; 7 bases are a match to TRBD2. CDR3 length: 16 amino acids. After removal of 7 bases from V and 1 base from J, the junction contained 10 bases not matched to a gene. Germline CDR1 and CDR2: MDHEN and SYDVKM. CDR3 loop: CASIISRGGSYNEQFF. CDR3 DNA: TGTGCCAGCATTATATCCCGCGGGGGATCCTACAATGAGCAGTTCTTC.

This clonotype was seen at least ten times. The chain employs TRBV21-1 and TRBJ2-3; TRBD1 is the table's D call and was not checked against the DNA. TRBV21-1 counts as a pseudogene. This CDR3 spans 16 amino acids. In nucleotides, the CDR3 is TGTGCCAGCAGCCCCTCCGGCCCGGAACATACAGATACGCAGTATTTT. Protein: CASSPSGPEHTDTQYF.

This clonotype has a handful of counts. The V gene is TRBV5-4, the J gene TRBJ2-1, with D perhaps TRBD1 (7 bases). Germline CDR1 is SGHNT and CDR2 is YYREEE (reference sequence). V shed 5 bases and J shed 6 bases, with 18 bases lying between them. The CDR3 is 15 amino acids. Here the CDR3 DNA reads TGTGCCAGCAGTTCGGATCAGGGGGGCCGCAATGAGCAGTTCTTC. This encodes CASSSDQGGRNEQFF.

This clonotype was seen at least ten times. This chain connects TRBV7-2 to TRBJ1-4; no clear D gene. The CDR3 has 15 residues. CDR1 is SGHTA and CDR2 is FQGNSA in the germline V gene. V lost 1 base, J lost 3 bases, and 9 bases lay in between. The CDR3 loop is CASSLDHRPNEKLFF. The DNA of the CDR3 is TGTGCCAGCAGCTTAGATCACCGGCCTAATGAAAAACTGTTTTTT. The variable domain in full, completed from reference TRBV7-2 and TRBJ1-4, reads GAGVSQSPSNKVTEKGKDVELRCDPISGHTALYWYRQSLGQGLEFLIYFQGNSAPDKSGLPSDRFSAERTGGSVSTLTIQRTQQEDSAVYLCASSLDHRPNEKLFFGSGTQLSVL.

This clonotype occurred many times. The chain combines TRBV4-1 with TRBJ2-1, with D tentatively TRBD1 (6 bases). This CDR3 comprises 13 residues. The germline gives CDR1 MGHRA, CDR2 YSYEKL. Trimming shortened V by 5 bases and J by 9 bases, and 14 bases separated the two germline ends. This chain's CDR3 is CASSSGVQGEQFF. DNA of the CDR3: TGCGCCAGCAGCTCAGGAGTACAGGGTGAGCAGTTCTTC.

This clonotype came up many times. The CDR3 coding sequence is TGTGCCAGCAGTTCGGGACAGGGGCGCGAGCAGTACTTC. Amino acids: CASSSGQGREQYF. J is TRBJ2-7 and V is TRBV12-3 or TRBV12-4, with 10 nucleotides matching TRBD1. J lost 6 bases, V lost 4 bases, and 3 bases had no gene match. The CDR3 contains 13 residues.

This clonotype was seen a few times. The V call is TRBV6-2 or TRBV6-3, the J call TRBJ1-1; D gene uncertain. The ends were cut back, 7 bases at V and 4 bases at J, with 7 bases in the middle. CDR1 and CDR2 (germline): MNHEY, SVGEGT. The CDR3 is 11 residues long. CDR3 DNA: TGTGCCAGCAATCACGGCACTGAAGCTTTCTTT. Its protein product is CASNHGTEAFF.

This clonotype was picked up many times. V and J are TRBV5-1 and TRBJ1-1, with D perhaps matching TRBD1 (5 bases). Germline V lookup: CDR1 SGHRS, CDR2 YFSETQ. CDR3 length: 13 amino acids. The ends were cut back, 0 bases at V and 9 bases at J, with 12 bases in the middle. This CDR3 is CASSLGQGRQAFF. CDR3 DNA: TGCGCCAGCAGCTTGGGTCAGGGAAGGCAAGCTTTCTTT.

This chain connects TRBV3-1 to TRBJ2-3; TRBD2 matches at 12 bases. Trimming removed 4 bases from V and 7 bases from J; junction bases left unmatched: 9. The CDR3 length is 16 residues. Looked up from germline, CDR1 is LGHDT and CDR2 is YNNKEL (reference sequence). The CDR3 DNA reads as TGTGCCAGCAGCCCCTCTCTAGCGGGAGGGCCTTATACGCAGTATTTT. This codes for CASSPSLAGGPYTQYF.

This clonotype showed up many times. V usage is TRBV4-3 and J usage is TRBJ2-1; TRBD2 is a possible D gene (5 bases). The CDR3 consists of 17 residues. CDR1 and CDR2 (germline): LGHNA, YSLEER. Trimming stripped 0 bases from V and 0 bases from J, with 12 bases between. Here the CDR3 DNA reads TGCGCCAGCAGCCAAGATCCCCAAAGCGGCTCCTACAATGAGCAGTTCTTC. This gives the protein CASSQDPQSGSYNEQFF.

This clonotype has a count of ten or more. The gene calls are TRBV11-1 and TRBJ2-1; tentatively, D is TRBD2 (7 bases). V dropped 3 bases and J dropped 9 bases, with 18 bases sitting between them. This CDR3 contains 15 residues. The germline gives CDR1 SGHAT, CDR2 FQDESV (reference sequence). As DNA, the CDR3 is TGTGCCAGCAGCTTCGTCCCTCAGGGGAGGGGTGAGCAGTTCTTC. Encoded protein: CASSFVPQGRGEQFF.

V usage is TRBV20-1 and J usage is TRBJ1-1, with D unclear. Trimming removed 7 bases from V and 1 base from J, with 10 bases in between. CDR1 is DFQATT, CDR2 SNEGSKA, per germline (reference sequence). This CDR3 comprises 12 residues. The CDR3 region is CSVVQPNTEAFF. The DNA for the CDR3 is TGCAGTGTGGTACAGCCGAACACTGAAGCTTTCTTT.

The V call is TRBV28, the J call TRBJ1-1; 9 bases are shared with TRBD1. J gave up 0 bases and V 11 bases, and 10 bases lay outside the gene matches. This CDR3 comprises 15 residues. Germline CDR1 MDHEN, CDR2 SYDVKM. CDR3 DNA sequence: TGTGCCTCCGAGACAGGGGGGCCCCTGAACACTGAAGCTTTCTTT. Translated, it gives CASETGGPLNTEAFF.

J is TRBJ2-5 and V is TRBV7-9; maybe TRBD2 (5 bases). Per germline, CDR1 SEHNR and CDR2 FQNEAQ (reference sequence). This CDR3 spans 13 amino acids. V lost 1 base to trimming and J lost 6 bases, with 9 bases between them. CDR3 sequence (DNA): TGTGCCAGCAGCTTAGGAGGGTTTCAGACCCAGTACTTC. Its translation: CASSLGGFQTQYF.

This clonotype was detected ten times or more. The V call is TRBV4-2, the J call TRBJ2-2; TRBD2 matches at 8 bases. Trimming removed 2 bases from V and 8 bases from J; junction bases left unmatched: 16. CDR3 length equals 18 residues. Germline CDR1 and CDR2: LGHNA and YNFKEQ. CDR3 DNA: TGTGCCAGCAGCCAAAGATTCTCAGCGGGAGTTGTAGGGGGGGAGCTGTTTTTT. Residues: CASSQRFSAGVVGGELFF.

V gene TRBV6-5 combines with J gene TRBJ1-2, with a weak D call TRBD1 (6 bases). V was clipped by 0 bases and J by 4 bases, with 9 bases between them. The CDR3 is made up of 14 amino acids. Germline V lookup: CDR1 MNHEY, CDR2 SVGAGI. CDR3 bases: TGTGCCAGCAGTTACTCCAGGGGCCTCTATGGCTACACCTTC. Its translation is CASSYSRGLYGYTF.

V usage is TRBV7-3 and J usage is TRBJ1-2; D gene ambiguous. CDR1 and CDR2 from the germline V gene are SGHTA and FQGTGA. The CDR3 loop spans 15 amino acids. V was clipped by 4 bases and J by 2 bases, with 14 bases between them. CDR3 in amino acids: CASSSGMESNYGYTF. The CDR3 nucleotides are TGTGCCAGCAGCTCGGGGATGGAGTCGAACTATGGCTACACCTTC. Supplemented by reference TRBV7-3 and TRBJ1-2, the full variable domain reads GAGVSQTPSNKVTEKGKYVELRCDPISGHTALYWYRQSLGQGPEFLIYFQGTGAADDSGLPNDRFFAVRPEGSVSTLKIQRTERGDSAVYLCASSSGMESNYGYTFGSGTRLTVV.

This clonotype was picked up a small number of times. J is TRBJ2-6 and V is TRBV11-3, with D hard to call. The CDR3 is 13 amino acids. Trimming took 8 bases from V and 0 from J, leaving 5 bases between them. CDR1 and CDR2 (germline): SGHNT, YENEEA. CDR3 bases: TGTGCCAGCCAGGTCTCTGGGGCCAACGTCCTGACTTTC. It is translated as CASQVSGANVLTF. The full variable domain, with the rest looked up from reference TRBV11-3 and TRBJ2-6, is EAGVVQSPRYKIIEKKQPVAFWCNPISGHNTLYWYLQNLGQGPELLIRYENEEAVDDSQLPKDRFSAERLKGVDSTLKIQPAELGDSAVYLCASQVSGANVLTFGAGSRLTVL.

This clonotype was seen only a few times. This chain uses TRBV20-1 with TRBJ2-7; TRBD2 matches 8 bases. This CDR3 is built from 12 residues. The germline V gene encodes CDR1 DFQATT and CDR2 SNEGSKA (reference sequence). This CDR3 is CSGQRGLREQYF. The CDR3 DNA follows: TGCAGCGGCCAGCGGGGGCTTCGCGAGCAGTACTTC.

The gene calls are TRBV28 and TRBJ2-3; the match to TRBD2 covers 8 bases. The germline V gene has CDR1 MDHEN and CDR2 SYDVKM. The CDR3 totals 14 residues. V was pared by 10 bases and J by 4 bases, with 10 bases of the junction left unmatched. CDR3 loop: CATQGGLASDTQYF. The CDR3 nucleotides are TGTGCCACCCAGGGTGGACTAGCCTCAGATACGCAGTATTTT.

The sample holds many counts of this clonotype. The gene calls are TRBV10-3 and TRBJ1-5, with a tentative D call TRBD1 (5 bases). The CDR3 covers 13 residues. Trimming removed 10 bases at V and 0 bases at J, with 10 bases between. Per germline, CDR1 ENHRY and CDR2 SYGVKD. CDR3 in amino acids: CATTADSNQPQHF. CDR3 in DNA: TGTGCCACGACAGCAGATAGCAATCAGCCCCAGCATTTT.

This clonotype was seen many times. This chain connects TRBV30 to TRBJ1-1; D is possibly TRBD1 (6 bases). The CDR3 is made up of 13 amino acids. The germline V gene has CDR1 GTSNPN and CDR2 SVGIG (reference sequence). The V and J ends lost 4 bases and 11 bases respectively, with 20 bases between them. CDR3 loop: CAWTLTPDSSAFF. For the CDR3, the DNA is TGTGCCTGGACCCTCACCCCGGACAGCTCCGCTTTCTTT.